This T cell receptor beta chain was found in a study of Ad26.COV2.S vaccination and SARS-CoV-2 variants (dated by TCRdb to the early 2020s). Describing the broader study: Donors in the vaccine arm were drawn from COV1001, a phase I-IIa trial of Ad26.COV2.S in healthy adults that was multicentre, randomized, double-blind and placebo-controlled. Throughout the experiments and outcome assessment, investigators stayed blinded to trial group allocation. Ad26.COV2.S was administered intramuscularly at a dose of 5x10^10 or 1x10^11 viral particles, either as one shot or as two shots given 56 days apart. The specificity and breadth of SARS-CoV-2-reactive T cell receptors after Ad26.COV2.S vaccination were assessed by TCRbeta repertoire sequencing. The TCR-sequenced set comprised around 30 samples: around 20 Ad26.COV2.S vaccine recipients, 5 placebo recipients and 8 SARS-CoV-2 convalescent individuals. Trial participants were randomized into five groups of five: low-dose or high-dose Ad26.COV2.S given once or twice, or placebo on both occasions. Overall study results and their limits: The study was not powered to compare responses between vaccine doses or regimens. After vaccination, spike-specific CD8+ and CD4+ T cell responses were reported to show substantial breadth. Spike-specific TCR breadth was higher in Ad26.COV2.S recipients than in placebo recipients (P = 0.0014). Non-spike TCR breadth was comparable between vaccine and placebo recipients, consistent with the vaccine containing only spike. The authors noted that total T cell responses may have been underestimated by the TCR breadth and depth analyses.

There are 16 amino acids in the CDR3, from cysteine to phenylalanine inclusive. Just the 48-base CDR3 DNA is kept, in frame starting at base 1. The junction carries 18 bases between V and J, which are trimmed by 7 bases and 0 bases respectively. From a lookup of the germline V gene, CDR1 and CDR2 are MNHEY and SVGEGT. Comments on this clone: This receptor's antigen is unknown. Base-call qualities are not available, and no considerably larger clone is one nucleotide away.

The treatment or condition label, read with the paper, signifies: 15 to 20 received Ad26.COV2.S at low or high dose, single or two shots; 5 received placebo; per-sample allocation not given. Repertoires of vaccine and placebo recipients were sequenced from samples taken on day 63 after the first injection. Between 29 July and 7 August 2020, Cohort 1b enrolled about 27 adults aged 18-55 years at one site in Boston, USA. Ad26.COV2.S was a replication-incompetent adenovirus type 26 vector that expressed a prefusion-stabilized SARS-CoV-2 spike protein derived from the original Wuhan strain. The immunoSEQ Assay was used to sequence TCRbeta CDR3 regions. After extraction, genomic DNA underwent amplification by bias-controlled multiplex PCR, followed by high-throughput sequencing. Regarding the original processing steps: To quantify the absolute abundance of every unique TCRbeta CDR3 region, sequences were collapsed and filtered. T cell fraction was estimated by normalizing TCRbeta template counts to usable DNA, with usable DNA measured through amplification of reference genes found in all nucleated cells. Repertoire TCRs were annotated as SARS-CoV-2-specific by exact matching of V gene, CDR3 amino acid sequence and J gene to a known reactive TCR set. The reference SARS-CoV-2 TCR set was derived from MIRA and filtered for enrichment in COVID-19-positive ImmuneCODE repertoires, a step that removed public or cross-reactive TCRs. Using the MIRA antigens, annotated TCRs were further analysed by specific ORF or by position within an ORF. Breadth was defined as the number of annotated unique rearrangements divided by the total number of unique productive rearrangements, and depth was defined as the summed frequency of the annotated unique rearrangements. TCR breadth was compared between groups using two-sided Wilcoxon rank-sum tests. Here the immuneACCESS table is served through TCRdb, limited to in-frame sequences with V and J called. Missing clones are a known gap in these copies; in checked studies unresolved V genes cover under half, and the rest lacks a known reason. That table furnishes V, J and clone size, whereas the DNA furnished D and trimming. The sample table holds 300,000 to 400,000 clones, of which around 84% were seen once. Of the sample, under 2% falls within the top ten clones.

This TCR was recovered from a person between 18 and 65 years old who received the Ad26.COV2.S COVID-19 vaccine or a placebo. The chain uses TRBV6-2 or TRBV6-3 and TRBJ1-1; there is no confident call for the D gene. The starting material was peripheral blood, obtained in a trial of Ad26.COV2.S vaccine versus placebo. CDR3 reads: CASIPTGKGMNTEAFF. Read as DNA, the sequence is TGTGCCAGCATCCCTACGGGAAAGGGAATGAACACTGAAGCTTTCTTT.